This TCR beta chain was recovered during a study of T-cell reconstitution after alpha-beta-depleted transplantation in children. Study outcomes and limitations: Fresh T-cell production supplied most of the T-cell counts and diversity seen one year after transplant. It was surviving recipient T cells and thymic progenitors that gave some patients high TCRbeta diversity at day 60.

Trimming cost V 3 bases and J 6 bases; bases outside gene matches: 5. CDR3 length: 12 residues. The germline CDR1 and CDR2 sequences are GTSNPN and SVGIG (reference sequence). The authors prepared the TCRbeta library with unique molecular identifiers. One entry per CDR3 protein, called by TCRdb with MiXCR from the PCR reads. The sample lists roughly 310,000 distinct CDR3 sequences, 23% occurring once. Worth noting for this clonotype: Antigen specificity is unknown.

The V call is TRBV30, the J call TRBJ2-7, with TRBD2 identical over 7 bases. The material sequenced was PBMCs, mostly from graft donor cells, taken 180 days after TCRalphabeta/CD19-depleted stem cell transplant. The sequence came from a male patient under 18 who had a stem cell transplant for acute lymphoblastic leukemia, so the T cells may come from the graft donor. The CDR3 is CAWREREFEQYF. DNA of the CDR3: TGTGCCTGGAGGGAGCGGGAATTCGAGCAGTACTTC. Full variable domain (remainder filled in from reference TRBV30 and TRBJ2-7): SQTIHQWPATLVQPVGSPLSLECTVEGTSNPNLYWYRQAAGRGLQLLFYSVGIGQISSEVPQNLSASRPQDRQFILSSKKLLLSDSGFYLCAWREREFEQYFGPGTRLTVT.